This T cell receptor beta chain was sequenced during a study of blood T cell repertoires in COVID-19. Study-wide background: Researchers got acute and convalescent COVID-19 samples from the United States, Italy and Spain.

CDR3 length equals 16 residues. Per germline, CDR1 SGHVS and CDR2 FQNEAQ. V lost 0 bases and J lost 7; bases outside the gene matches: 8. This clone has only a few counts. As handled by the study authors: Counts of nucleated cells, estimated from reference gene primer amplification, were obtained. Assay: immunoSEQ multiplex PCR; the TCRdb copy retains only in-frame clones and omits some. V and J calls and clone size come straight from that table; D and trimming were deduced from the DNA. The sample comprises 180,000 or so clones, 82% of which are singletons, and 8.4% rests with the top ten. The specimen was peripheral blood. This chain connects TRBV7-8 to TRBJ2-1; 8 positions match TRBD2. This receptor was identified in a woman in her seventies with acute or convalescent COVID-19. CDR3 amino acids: CASSLARVAGRNEQFF. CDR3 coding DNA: TGTGCCAGCAGCTTAGCTAGGGTAGCGGGAAGAAATGAGCAGTTCTTC.